In its sample, the clone carrying this T cell receptor beta chain was seen a few times. Its antigen is undetermined. The data stem from a study of T cell responses to AZD1222 COVID-19 vaccine. Pooled together were second doses at about 4 or about 12 weeks. Generated by immunoSEQ multiplex PCR, the TCRdb table keeps only in-frame clones and is missing some. The sample carries 100,000 to 150,000 clones, 75% to 95% recorded once. General study points: Donors were largely white British and mainly female; clonal diversity was possibly underestimated. The CD4 TCRs associated with vaccination extended across spike and predominated at 160-218 and 743-854. Baseline seropositives among AZD1222 recipients totaled only five or six.

V dropped 2 bases and J dropped 0 bases, with 15 bases sitting between them. CDR1 and CDR2 (germline): SGHRS, YFSETQ. The CDR3 has 17 residues. The sequencing here drew on peripheral blood, taken 28 days after the second AZD1222 dose. This clonotype was obtained from an adult who received the AZD1222 COVID-19 vaccine. The chain employs TRBV5-1 and TRBJ1-3, with D uncertain. CDR3: CASSFFSSLFSGNTIYF. The CDR3 DNA reads as TGCGCCAGCAGCTTTTTTAGCTCACTCTTCTCTGGAAACACCATATATTTT.